These T cell receptor beta chains were read from a single sample in a study of cytomegalovirus exposure and HLA in healthy donors. Profiling relied on immunoSEQ multiplex PCR, and the TCRdb table lists in-frame clones only, not all of them. Among 150,000 to 200,000 clones, over 80% were seen once, and the ten largest hold 2% to 2.5%. Sequenced input: PBMCs. Every receptor here comes from a man aged 30 to 39 in good health and CMV-seropositive. CDR3s include the opening cysteine and the closing phenylalanine or tryptophan. The order of the fields is V gene, CDR3 protein.

V: TRBV7-2; CDR3: CASSPMMGAGNEQFF
V: TRBV5-1; CDR3: CASSRGSYNEQFF
V: TRBV6-1; CDR3: CASSVRRGYGYTF
V: TRBV4-1; CDR3: CASSQQVPDQPQHF
V: TRBV19; CDR3: CASSIVIGRAPAAFF
V: TRBV7-3; CDR3: CASREAGQGPTGELFF
V: TRBV6-5; CDR3: CASSSRGRDSPLHF
V: TRBV9; CDR3: CASSDYTGGNEQFF
V: TRBV6-5; CDR3: CASSYSIGAIIYGYTF
V: TRBV29-1; CDR3: CSVRQNTGELFF
V: TRBV5-1; CDR3: CASSFFEEAGELFF
V: TRBV30; CDR3: CACHGRGAYEQYF